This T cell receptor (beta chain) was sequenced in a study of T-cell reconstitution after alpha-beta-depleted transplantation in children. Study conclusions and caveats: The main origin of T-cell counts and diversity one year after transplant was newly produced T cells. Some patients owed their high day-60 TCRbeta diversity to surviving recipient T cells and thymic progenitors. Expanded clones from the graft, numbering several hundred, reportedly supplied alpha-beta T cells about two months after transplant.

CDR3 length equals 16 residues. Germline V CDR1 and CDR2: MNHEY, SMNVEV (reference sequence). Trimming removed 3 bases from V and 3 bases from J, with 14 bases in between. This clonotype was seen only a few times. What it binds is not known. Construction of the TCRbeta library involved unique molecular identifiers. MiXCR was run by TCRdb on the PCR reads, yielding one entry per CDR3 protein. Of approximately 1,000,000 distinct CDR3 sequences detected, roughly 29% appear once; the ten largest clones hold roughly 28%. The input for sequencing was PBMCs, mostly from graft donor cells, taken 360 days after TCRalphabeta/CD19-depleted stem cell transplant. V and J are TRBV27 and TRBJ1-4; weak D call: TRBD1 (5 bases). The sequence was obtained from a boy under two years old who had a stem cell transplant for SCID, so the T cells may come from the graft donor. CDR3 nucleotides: TGTGCCAGCAGTTTTGTTACAGGAGGGTCTAATGAAAAACTGTTTTTT. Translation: CASSFVTGGSNEKLFF.